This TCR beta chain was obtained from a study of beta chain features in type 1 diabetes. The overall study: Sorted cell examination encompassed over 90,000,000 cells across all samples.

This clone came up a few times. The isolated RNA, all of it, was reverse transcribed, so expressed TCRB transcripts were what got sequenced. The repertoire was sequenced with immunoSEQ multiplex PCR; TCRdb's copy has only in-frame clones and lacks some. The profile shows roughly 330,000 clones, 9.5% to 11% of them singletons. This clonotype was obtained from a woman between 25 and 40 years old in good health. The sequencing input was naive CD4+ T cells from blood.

The CDR3: CASSPPGLAGGMEGQYF. The CDR3 DNA reads as TGTGCCAGCAGCCCCCCGGGACTAGCGGGAGGAATGGAGGGGCAGTATTTT. The gene calls are TRBV7-2 and TRBJ2-3; 15 bases agree with TRBD2. CDR3 length: 17 residues. V shed 5 bases and J 11 bases; nucleotides not matched to a gene: 14. The germline V gene encodes CDR1 SGHTA and CDR2 FQGNSA.